This is a list of T cell receptor beta chains from one sample in a study of beta chain features in type 1 diabetes. Sequencing was performed with immunoSEQ multiplex PCR; in TCRdb, only in-frame clones are kept and a portion is missing. This repertoire shows about 700,000 clones, roughly 12% found once; its top ten account for about 0.02%. Sequences were obtained from naive CD4+ T cells from blood. The receptor source for this set is a man between 18 and 35 years old with type 1 diabetes. CDR3s leave out the opening cysteine and the closing phenylalanine or tryptophan. The order of the fields is clone size, V gene, J gene, CDR3 protein. Clone sizes are given selectively: once, few, many, or a class where the clone is expanded.

abundance: few; v_gene: TRBV28; j_gene: TRBJ2-3; CDR3aa: ASSPPQDTQY
abundance: few; v_gene: TRBV30; j_gene: TRBJ2-7; CDR3aa: AWSGSGDEQY
abundance: few; v_gene: TRBV9; j_gene: TRBJ2-7; CDR3aa: ASSVTYSSYEQY
abundance: -; v_gene: TRBV6-5; j_gene: TRBJ1-5; CDR3aa: ASSRQSAGNQPQH
abundance: few; v_gene: TRBV30; j_gene: TRBJ1-3; CDR3aa: AWTQSGNTIY
abundance: -; v_gene: TRBV4-1; j_gene: TRBJ2-2; CDR3aa: ASSHPPGVTQNTGELF
abundance: few; v_gene: TRBV25-1; j_gene: TRBJ1-2; CDR3aa: ASSEDRNYGYT
abundance: few; v_gene: TRBV19; j_gene: TRBJ2-1; CDR3aa: ASSGGPYNEQF
abundance: few; v_gene: TRBV6-5; j_gene: TRBJ2-7; CDR3aa: ASSYRPSYEQY
abundance: -; v_gene: TRBV29-1; j_gene: TRBJ1-4; CDR3aa: SVDTDRKLF
abundance: -; v_gene: TRBV10-3; j_gene: TRBJ2-1; CDR3aa: AISPRGSYNEQF